This entry lists 15 T cell receptor beta chains sequenced from one sample in a study of cytomegalovirus exposure and HLA in healthy donors. Method: immunoSEQ multiplex PCR; TCRdb's copy keeps in-frame clones and lacks some. The repertoire holds about 270,000 clones, with 80% to 90% as singletons. Source material: PBMCs. The receptors were sampled from a woman aged 18 to 35 in good health and CMV-seronegative.

The chain is built from TRBV18 and TRBJ2-7; TRBD1 matches at 8 bases. Germline CDR1 is KGHSH and CDR2 is LQKENI. With V trimmed by 3 bases and J by 4 bases, 8 bases remained unmatched. This CDR3 is built from 15 residues. In DNA, the CDR3 is TGTGCCAGCTCACCCGGACAGGGCGGCGGGTACGAGCAGTACTTC. Its protein product is CASSPGQGGGYEQYF.

The chain recombines TRBV5-1 with TRBJ2-5; D gene ambiguous. Germline CDR1 reads SGHRS; CDR2 reads YFSETQ. CDR3 length: 14 residues. V was cut by 0 bases and J by 2 bases, with 8 bases left in between. CDR3 DNA sequence: TGCGCCAGCAGCTTGGTGCCCAGTCAAGAGACCCAGTACTTC. It translates to CASSLVPSQETQYF.

The chain carries TRBV19 and TRBJ1-2; 9 positions match TRBD1. The germline CDR1 and CDR2 sequences are LNHDA and SQIVND (reference sequence). This CDR3 has 13 residues. The trim removed 6 bases at V and 5 bases at J, leaving 4 bases unmatched. CDR3 bases: TGTGCCAGTAGGCCCGGGACAGGGTATGGCTACACCTTC. Translated, it gives CASRPGTGYGYTF.

This clone was detected only a few times. The V call is TRBV7-5, the J call TRBJ1-2; TRBD1 is the table's D call, not checked against the DNA. TRBV7-5 is assigned pseudogene status. CDR3 size: 16 residues. The CDR3 DNA reads TGTGTCAGAAGCCCCCCGAAACAGGTCTTTAACTATGGCTACACCTTC. This encodes CVRSPPKQVFNYGYTF.

This chain links TRBV7-2 with TRBJ1-2; D is ambiguous. V was shortened by 5 bases and J by 4 bases, with 11 bases between the two germline ends. The CDR3 length is 13 residues. The germline V gene has CDR1 SGHTA and CDR2 FQGNSA. CDR3 sequence: CASSPPRFYGYTF. The CDR3 DNA sequence: TGTGCCAGCAGCCCCCCCAGGTTCTATGGCTACACCTTC.

This chain connects TRBV9 to TRBJ2-5, with a tentative D call TRBD2 (6 bases). Deletions cut 2 bases from V and 4 bases from J, with 9 bases between. The CDR3 contains 13 residues. Germline assignment: CDR1 SGDLS and CDR2 YYNGEE. The CDR3, as DNA: TGTGCCAGCAGCGTTTTGGGGGGAGAGACCCAGTACTTC. Protein sequence: CASSVLGGETQYF.

V usage is TRBV6-1 and J usage is TRBJ2-5; maybe TRBD2 (6 bases). This CDR3 spans 15 amino acids. Looked up from germline, CDR1 is MNHNS and CDR2 is SASEGT. V dropped 7 bases and J dropped 1 base, with 16 bases sitting between them. This CDR3 reads CASTGGDGVQETQYF. The CDR3, as DNA: TGTGCCAGCACCGGAGGGGACGGAGTCCAAGAGACCCAGTACTTC.

The chain employs TRBV25-1 and TRBJ1-6; the D gene is possibly TRBD1 (6 bases). CDR1 is MGHDK, CDR2 SYGVNS, per germline. The V and J ends lost 9 bases and 7 bases respectively, with 19 bases between them. This CDR3 region has 15 residues. This CDR3 reads CASSQAGAGNSPLHF. In DNA form, the CDR3 reads TGTGCCAGTAGTCAGGCGGGGGCCGGCAATTCACCCCTCCACTTT. Filled out from reference TRBV25-1 and TRBJ1-6, the complete variable domain reads EADIYQTPRYLVIGTGKKITLECSQTMGHDKMYWYQQDPGMELHLIHYSYGVNSTEKGDLSSESTVSRIRTEHFPLTLESARPSHTSQYLCASSQAGAGNSPLHFGNGTRLTVT.

J is TRBJ2-2 and V is TRBV29-1, with 14 bases fitting TRBD2. Germline-derived CDR1 and CDR2 are SQVTM and ANQGSEA. The CDR3 loop spans 17 amino acids. V dropped 2 bases and J dropped 1; count of bases not matched to a gene: 3. CDR3 sequence: CSVELGLAGVNTGELFF. CDR3 nucleotides: TGCAGCGTTGAATTGGGACTAGCGGGAGTGAACACCGGGGAGCTGTTTTTT.

The V gene is TRBV6-5, the J gene TRBJ2-1; tentatively, D is TRBD1 (5 bases). The CDR3 loop spans 13 amino acids. Per the germline V gene, CDR1 is MNHEY and CDR2 is SVGAGI. Trimming took off 4 bases at V and 4 bases at J, with 8 bases between the two ends. CDR3 coding DNA: TGTGCCAGCAGTTGGACACCGTACAATGAGCAGTTCTTC. This gives the protein CASSWTPYNEQFF.

The V and J genes are TRBV5-5 and TRBJ2-7, with D uncertain. This CDR3 has 16 amino acids. Germline V gene sequence: CDR1 SGHKS, CDR2 YYEKEE (reference sequence). With 3 bases removed from V and 4 bases from J, the gap between germline ends came to 20 bases. Written as DNA, the CDR3 is TGTGCCAGCAGCTCAAGGTCAGGCCAAATGGTGTACGAGCAGTACTTC. Its translation is CASSSRSGQMVYEQYF.

The chain has TRBV2 and TRBJ2-2, with TRBD1 as a possible D gene (6 bases). CDR1 SNHLY and CDR2 FYNNEI come from the germline V gene. The V end was cut by 5 bases, the J end by 7 bases, with 8 bases between. There are 12 residues in the CDR3. CDR3 residues: CASSTGIGELFF. CDR3 in DNA: TGTGCCAGCAGTACAGGGATCGGGGAGCTGTTTTTT. Together with reference TRBV2 and TRBJ2-2, the CDR3 gives the full variable domain: EPEVTQTPSHQVTQMGQEVILRCVPISNHLYFYWYRQILGQKVEFLVSFYNNEISEKSEIFDDQFSVERPDGSNFTLKIRSTKLEDSAMYFCASSTGIGELFFGEGSRLTVL.

The V call is TRBV29-1, the J call TRBJ2-1; a possible D gene is TRBD2 (6 bases). Germline V gene lookup returns CDR1 SQVTM and CDR2 ANQGSEA. The CDR3 has 11 amino acids. Trimming stripped 7 bases from V and 8 bases from J, with 12 bases between. The CDR3 spells CSALAEHEQFF. The CDR3 DNA follows: TGCAGCGCCTTAGCGGAACATGAGCAGTTCTTC.

This chain links TRBV2 with TRBJ1-5, with D maybe TRBD1 (5 bases). Germline V gene data show CDR1 as SNHLY and CDR2 as FYNNEI. Deletions cut 6 bases from V and 4 bases from J, with 22 bases between. This CDR3 comprises 17 residues. The CDR3 loop is CASRGGTITPGNQPQHF. CDR3 DNA sequence: TGTGCCAGCAGGGGGGGGACGATCACCCCTGGGAATCAGCCCCAGCATTTT.

This clone was observed many times. The chain employs TRBV6-5 and TRBJ2-7; 7 bases agree with TRBD1. Germline CDR1 reads MNHEY; CDR2 reads SVGAGI. CDR3 length: 14 residues. Trimming cost V 6 bases and J 0 bases; bases outside gene matches: 5. The CDR3 spells CASRRTGSSYEQYF. CDR3 coding DNA: TGTGCCAGCAGACGGACAGGAAGCTCCTACGAGCAGTACTTC.